What follows describes a single TCR beta chain. The data originate from a study of blood T cell repertoires in COVID-19. Clones were sequenced by immunoSEQ multiplex PCR, and TCRdb holds only the in-frame ones, with some missing. The sample gives around 240,000 clones, 70% to 90% of which show up once; approximately 2% is in the top ten. The CDR3 length is 13 residues. The germline gives CDR1 MNHNS, CDR2 SASEGT. V lost 2 bases and J 2 bases, leaving 6 bases between the germline ends. Participant reports of clinical history set cohort assignment. The chain is built from TRBV6-1 and TRBJ1-2; D remains ambiguous. The clonotype originates from a woman between 45 and 60 years old who had recovered from COVID-19. Source material: PBMCs or T cells enriched from blood (not recorded which). CDR3 DNA: TGTGCCAGCAGTGAACTCAGAAACTATGGCTACACCTTC. Translated: CASSELRNYGYTF.